What follows describes a single T cell receptor (beta chain). This CDR3 has 15 amino acids. Trimming shortened V by 0 bases and J by 4 bases, and 13 bases separated the two germline ends. Germline CDR1 and CDR2: MGHRA and YSYEKL. The source of the sample is a study of blood T cells in healthy people across ages. A J-beta primer mix and a sample-barcoded 5' primer were used in a second PCR of roughly 6 to 11 cycles. TCRdb analysed the 5' RACE reads with MiXCR anew, one entry per CDR3 protein. The sample shows 800,000 to 900,000 distinct CDR3 sequences, approximately 67% of them seen only once. The chain couples TRBV4-1 to TRBJ2-7; TRBD1 or TRBD2 may be the D gene (5 bases each). The receptor was derived from a young man in good health. The material sequenced was blood. The CDR3 region has the DNA TGCGCCAGCAGCCAAGAAGCAGGGACCTTATACGAGCAGTACTTC. This sequence encodes CASSQEAGTLYEQYF.